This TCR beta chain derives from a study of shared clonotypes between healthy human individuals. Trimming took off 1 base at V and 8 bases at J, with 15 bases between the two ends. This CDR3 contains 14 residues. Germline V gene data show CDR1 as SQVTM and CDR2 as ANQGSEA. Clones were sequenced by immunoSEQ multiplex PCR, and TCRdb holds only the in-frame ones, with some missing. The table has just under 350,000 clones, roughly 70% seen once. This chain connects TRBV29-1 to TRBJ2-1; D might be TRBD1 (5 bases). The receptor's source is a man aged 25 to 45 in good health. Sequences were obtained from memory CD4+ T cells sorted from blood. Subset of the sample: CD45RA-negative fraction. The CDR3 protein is CSVEGMGRGDEQFF. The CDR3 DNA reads TGCAGCGTTGAAGGGATGGGAAGGGGCGATGAGCAGTTCTTC.